A single sample is the source of the 20 T cell receptor beta chains below, sequenced in a study of T cells in Graves' hyperthyroidism and ophthalmopathy. Amplification of TCR beta CDR3 regions used RNA as the template. HTBI primers were the set used in a first-round RT-PCR of the TCR CDR3. TCRdb reprocessed the multiplex PCR reads via MiXCR and lists one record per CDR3 protein. The sample shows 650,000 to 750,000 distinct CDR3 sequences, 12% to 15% of them seen only once. The sequencing input was blood. Source of these receptors: a young woman with Graves' hyperthyroidism.

This clonotype was counted ten times or more. The rearrangement links TRBV2 to TRBJ2-7, with D unresolved. Germline CDR1 reads SNHLY; CDR2 reads FYNNEI. V lost 11 bases, J lost 3 bases, and 20 bases lay in between. This CDR3 contains 14 residues. The CDR3 DNA follows: TGTGCCTGCTCAATTGTGGCATCAAACTACGAGCAGTACTTC. Amino acid sequence: CACSIVASNYEQYF.

This clonotype showed up many times. This chain links TRBV18 with TRBJ2-5; D unclear. Trimming pared 2 bases from V and 1 base from J, leaving 8 bases between. The CDR3 sequence is 14 residues long. CDR1 is KGHSH and CDR2 is LQKENI in the germline V gene. CDR3 DNA: TGTGCCAGCTCACCAGACTTCCCCCAAGAGACCCAGTACTTC. It is translated as CASSPDFPQETQYF.

The gene calls are TRBV6-2 or TRBV6-3 and TRBJ1-1; D is unclear. The V end lost 4 bases, the J end lost 7 bases, and 10 bases lay between the germline ends. The CDR3 contains 12 residues. Germline V gene sequence: CDR1 MNHEY, CDR2 SVGEGT. CDR3 region: CASSLEGYEAFF. The CDR3 DNA reads TGTGCCAGCAGTTTAGAGGGCTATGAAGCTTTCTTT.

This clonotype was seen repeatedly, ten times or more. The chain has TRBV30 and TRBJ2-7; a weak D match, TRBD1 (5 bases). This CDR3 is built from 15 residues. V gave up 4 bases and J gave up 2 bases, with 18 bases separating them. CDR1 and CDR2 (germline): GTSNPN, SVGIG (reference sequence). Here the CDR3 DNA reads TGTGCCTGGATCAAAAGGGGTACCAGCACCTACGAGCAGTACTTC. It codes for CAWIKRGTSTYEQYF.

The rearrangement joins TRBV6-1 to TRBJ2-3, with D tentatively TRBD2 (6 bases). The V end lost 7 bases, the J end lost 1 base, and 15 bases lay between the germline ends. This CDR3 has 15 residues. The germline V gene encodes CDR1 MNHNS and CDR2 SASEGT. CDR3 sequence: CASKERAPGTDTQYF. The CDR3 DNA reads TGTGCCAGCAAGGAGCGGGCCCCAGGCACAGATACGCAGTATTTT.

In its sample, this clonotype was seen many times. The rearrangement uses TRBV7-2 and TRBJ2-3; D unresolved. Germline CDR1 and CDR2: SGHTA and FQGNSA. The V end was cut by 5 bases, the J end by 5 bases, with 11 bases between. The CDR3 is made up of 13 amino acids. The DNA for the CDR3 is TGTGCCAGCAGCCGACCAGGCGGAGATACGCAGTATTTT. Translating gives CASSRPGGDTQYF.

The rearrangement joins TRBV20-1 to TRBJ2-1; 9 bases agree with TRBD1. V was clipped by 6 bases and J by 0 bases; unmatched bases: 6. There are 15 residues in the CDR3. CDR1 and CDR2 from the germline V gene are DFQATT and SNEGSKA (reference sequence). CDR3: CSAPSGQGSYNEQFF. The CDR3 coding sequence is TGCAGTGCCCCGTCGGGACAGGGCTCCTACAATGAGCAGTTCTTC.

This clonotype was recorded many times. As DNA, the CDR3 is TGTGCCAGCAGTCCTGGGACAGGGGGGGGCAATGAGCAGTTCTTC. Translation gives CASSPGTGGGNEQFF. The genes are TRBV27 and TRBJ2-1; 11 bases map to TRBD1. This CDR3 is built from 15 residues. The germline V gene has CDR1 MNHEY and CDR2 SMNVEV (reference sequence). V dropped 5 bases and J dropped 6; count of bases not matched to a gene: 6.

This chain links TRBV20-1 with TRBJ2-5; 9 bases line up with TRBD2. CDR1 and CDR2 from the germline V gene are DFQATT and SNEGSKA (reference sequence). The CDR3 length is 16 residues. After removal of 2 bases from V and 7 bases from J, the junction contained 14 bases not matched to a gene. CDR3 residues: CSARSFATSGLGTQYF. CDR3 DNA sequence: TGCAGTGCTAGATCTTTTGCGACTAGCGGCTTAGGGACCCAGTACTTC.

This clonotype was seen repeatedly, ten times or more. The chain employs TRBV18 and TRBJ1-1; D not resolved. This CDR3 has 13 residues. V was cut by 3 bases and J by 0 bases, with 5 bases left in between. Germline-derived CDR1 and CDR2 are KGHSH and LQKENI. The CDR3 spells CASSPVLNTEAFF. As DNA, the CDR3 is TGTGCCAGCTCACCTGTACTGAACACTGAAGCTTTCTTT. Full variable domain (missing parts from reference TRBV18 and TRBJ1-1): NAGVMQNPRHLVRRRGQEARLRCSPMKGHSHVYWYRQLPEEGLKFMVYLQKENIIDESGMPKERFSAEFPKEGPSILRIQQVVRGDSAAYFCASSPVLNTEAFFGQGTRLTVV.

The chain uses TRBV7-9 and TRBJ2-1; 9 bases are a match to TRBD2. With the DNA end fitting TRBJ2-7 better, the J assignment may be wrong. The germline CDR1 and CDR2 sequences are SEHNR and FQNEAQ (reference sequence). The CDR3 is 18 amino acids. The CDR3: CASSLSRRLAAHYNEQYF. CDR3 sequence (DNA): TGTGCCAGCAGCTTATCCAGGCGACTAGCGGCTCACTACAATGAGCAGTACTTC.

J is TRBJ2-7 and V is TRBV28, with TRBD1 as a possible D gene (5 bases). CDR3 size: 17 residues. V was trimmed by 2 bases and J by 9 bases, leaving 26 bases between them. Germline V gene data show CDR1 as MDHEN and CDR2 as SYDVKM. CDR3 sequence: CASSLGLGADRPVGQYF. CDR3 nucleotide sequence: TGTGCCAGCAGTTTAGGCCTCGGCGCTGACAGACCCGTTGGGCAGTACTTC.

In regard to this clonotype: This may come from a read error, since a much larger clone is one base off. The chain employs TRBV7-2 and TRBJ2-2, with D perhaps TRBD2 (6 bases). The V gene lost 1 base and the J gene lost 6 bases, with 15 bases spanning the gap. This CDR3 spans 16 amino acids. Germline V gene sequence: CDR1 SGHTA, CDR2 FQGNSA. CDR3 protein: CASSLEFGGIPGELFF. CDR3 DNA sequence: TGTGCCAGCAGCTTAGAGTTCGGGGGTATCCCCGGGGAGCTGTTTTTT.

This clonotype was counted ten times or more. V and J are TRBV6-2 or TRBV6-3 and TRBJ2-7; D not certain. CDR3 length equals 13 residues. Germline V gives CDR1 MNHEY, CDR2 SVGEGT. The V and J ends lost 6 bases and 6 bases respectively, with 15 bases between them. The CDR3 spells CASSRPSTAEQYF. DNA of the CDR3: TGTGCCAGCAGCCGACCCTCGACGGCCGAGCAGTACTTC.

In its sample, this clonotype was seen a few times. The CDR3 is CASSQAGQPLNEKLFF. The CDR3 DNA reads TGCGCCAGCAGCCAAGCCGGTCAGCCTCTTAATGAAAAACTGTTTTTT. The chain combines TRBV4-3 with TRBJ1-4; D call uncertain. The V and J ends lost 1 base and 4 bases respectively, with 13 bases between them. Germline assignment: CDR1 LGHNA and CDR2 YSLEER. The CDR3 contains 16 residues.

This clonotype showed up many times. The chain employs TRBV12-3 or TRBV12-4 and TRBJ2-1; TRBD2 matches 15 bases. V was pared by 3 bases and J by 10 bases, with 4 bases of the junction left unmatched. The CDR3 has 15 amino acids. The CDR3 here is CASSFGLAGGREQFF. As DNA, the CDR3 is TGTGCCAGCAGTTTTGGACTAGCGGGAGGGCGGGAGCAGTTCTTC.

This clonotype was observed at least ten times. The chain has TRBV12-5 and TRBJ2-7, with no clear D. CDR3 length: 13 residues. Germline values: CDR1 LGHNT, CDR2 FRNRAP. V dropped 1 base and J dropped 6 bases, with 10 bases sitting between them. The CDR3: CASGLGPQLEQYF. The CDR3 DNA sequence: TGTGCTAGTGGTTTGGGCCCGCAGCTCGAGCAGTACTTC. Drawing the rest from reference TRBV12-5 and TRBJ2-7, the complete variable domain is DARVTQTPRHKVTEMGQEVTMRCQPILGHNTVFWYRQTMMQGLELLAYFRNRAPLDDSGMPKDRFSAEMPDATLATLKIQPSEPRDSAVYFCASGLGPQLEQYFGPGTRLTVT.

This clonotype was observed many times. V gene TRBV18 combines with J gene TRBJ2-2; tentatively, D is TRBD1 (6 bases). CDR3 length: 15 residues. From germline, CDR1 is KGHSH and CDR2 LQKENI. V lost 5 bases, J lost 3 bases, and 13 bases lay in between. The CDR3: CASSDDQGYTGELFF. The CDR3 coding sequence is TGTGCCAGCTCAGATGACCAGGGGTACACCGGGGAGCTGTTTTTT.

This clonotype was counted many times. The chain combines TRBV7-9 with TRBJ2-5; 7 bases line up with TRBD1. CDR1 and CDR2 from the germline V gene are SEHNR and FQNEAQ (reference sequence). With 3 bases clipped from V and 0 bases from J, the junction kept 4 bases outside the gene matches. The CDR3 has 15 amino acids. In nucleotides, the CDR3 is TGTGCCAGCAGCTTTGGACAGGCACACCAAGAGACCCAGTACTTC. Its translation: CASSFGQAHQETQYF.

This clonotype was picked up a small number of times. The chain joins TRBV30 to TRBJ2-7; D uncertain. V dropped 3 bases and J dropped 6 bases, with 15 bases sitting between them. The CDR3 runs 13 residues. Germline values: CDR1 GTSNPN, CDR2 SVGIG (reference sequence). The DNA for the CDR3 is TGTGCCTGGAGCGTGACCGTCACCAGCGAGCAGTACTTC. Translated, it gives CAWSVTVTSEQYF.